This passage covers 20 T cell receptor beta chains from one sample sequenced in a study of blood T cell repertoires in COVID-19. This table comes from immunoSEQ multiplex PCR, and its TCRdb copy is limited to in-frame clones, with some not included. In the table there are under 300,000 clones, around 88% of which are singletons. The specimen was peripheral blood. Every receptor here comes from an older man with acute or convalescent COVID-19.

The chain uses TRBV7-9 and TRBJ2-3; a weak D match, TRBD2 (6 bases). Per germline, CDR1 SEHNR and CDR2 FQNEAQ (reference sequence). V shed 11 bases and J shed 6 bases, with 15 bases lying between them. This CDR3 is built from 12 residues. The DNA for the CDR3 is TGTGCCGCCGGCCGGGGGTCGGATACGCAGTATTTT. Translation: CAAGRGSDTQYF.

DNA for the CDR3: TGTGCCAGCAGTAAGGCCCGAGCGGGAGGTTATCACTACAATGAGCAGTTCTTC. Translating it yields CASSKARAGGYHYNEQFF. The chain is built from TRBV28 and TRBJ2-1; 9 bases fit TRBD2. Germline values: CDR1 MDHEN, CDR2 SYDVKM. J lost 3 bases, V lost 5 bases, and 14 bases had no gene match. The CDR3 length is 18 residues.

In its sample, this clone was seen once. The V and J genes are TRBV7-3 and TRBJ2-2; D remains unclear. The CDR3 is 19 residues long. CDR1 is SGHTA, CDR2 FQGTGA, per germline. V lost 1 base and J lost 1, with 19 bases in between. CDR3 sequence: CASSLNERLKRKNTGELFF. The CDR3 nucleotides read TGTGCCAGCAGCTTAAATGAGAGGTTGAAGAGAAAGAACACCGGGGAGCTGTTTTTT.

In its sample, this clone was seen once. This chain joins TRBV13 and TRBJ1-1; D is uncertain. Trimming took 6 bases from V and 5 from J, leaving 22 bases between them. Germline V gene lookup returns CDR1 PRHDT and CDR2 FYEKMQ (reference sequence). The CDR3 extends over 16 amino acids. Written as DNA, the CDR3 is TGTGCCAGCAGTCCCGGCAGGCCGATAAGTGGTACTGAAGCTTTCTTT. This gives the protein CASSPGRPISGTEAFF.

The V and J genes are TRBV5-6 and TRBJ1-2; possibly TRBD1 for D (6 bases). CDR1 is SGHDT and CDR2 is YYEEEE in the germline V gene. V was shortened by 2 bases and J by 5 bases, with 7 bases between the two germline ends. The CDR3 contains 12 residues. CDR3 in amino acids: CASSLQGYGYTF. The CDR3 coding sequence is TGTGCCAGCAGCTTACAGGGTTATGGCTACACCTTC.

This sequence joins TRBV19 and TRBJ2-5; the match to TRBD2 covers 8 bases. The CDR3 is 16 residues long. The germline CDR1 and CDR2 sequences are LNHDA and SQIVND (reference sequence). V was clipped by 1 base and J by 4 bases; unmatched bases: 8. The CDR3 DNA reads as TGTGCCAGTAGTATAGGAGGGGTCAGCGGGGGAGAGACCCAGTACTTC. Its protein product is CASSIGGVSGGETQYF.

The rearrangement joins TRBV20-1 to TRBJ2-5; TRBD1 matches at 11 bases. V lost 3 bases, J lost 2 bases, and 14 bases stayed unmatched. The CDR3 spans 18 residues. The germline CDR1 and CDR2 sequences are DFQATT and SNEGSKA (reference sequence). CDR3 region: CSASNPSRTGGPQETQYF. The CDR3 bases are TGCAGTGCTAGTAACCCCTCCCGGACAGGGGGCCCGCAAGAGACCCAGTACTTC.

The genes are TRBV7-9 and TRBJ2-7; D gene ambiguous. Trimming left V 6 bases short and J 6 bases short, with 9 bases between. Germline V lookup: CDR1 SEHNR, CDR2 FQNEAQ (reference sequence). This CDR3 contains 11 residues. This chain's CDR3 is CASRGVTEQYF. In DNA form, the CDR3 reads TGTGCCAGCAGGGGCGTGACCGAGCAGTACTTC.

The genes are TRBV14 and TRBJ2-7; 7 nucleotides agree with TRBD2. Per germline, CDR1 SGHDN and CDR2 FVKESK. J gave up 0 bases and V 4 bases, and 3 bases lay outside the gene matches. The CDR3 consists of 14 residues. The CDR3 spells CASSPWGGSYEQYF. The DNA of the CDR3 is TGTGCCAGCAGCCCCTGGGGGGGCTCCTACGAGCAGTACTTC.

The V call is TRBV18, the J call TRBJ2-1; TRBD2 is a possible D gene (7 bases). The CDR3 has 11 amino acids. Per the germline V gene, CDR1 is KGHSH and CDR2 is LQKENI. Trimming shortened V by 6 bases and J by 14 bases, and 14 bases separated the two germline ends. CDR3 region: CASSRGGLEFF. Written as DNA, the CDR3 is TGTGCCAGCTCGAGGGGGGGGCTTGAGTTCTTC.

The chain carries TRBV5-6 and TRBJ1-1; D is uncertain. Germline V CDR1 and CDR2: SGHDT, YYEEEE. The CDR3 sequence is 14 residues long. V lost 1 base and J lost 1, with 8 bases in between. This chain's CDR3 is CASSLSGPNTEAFF. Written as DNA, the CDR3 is TGTGCCAGCAGCTTGTCTGGCCCGAACACTGAAGCTTTCTTT.

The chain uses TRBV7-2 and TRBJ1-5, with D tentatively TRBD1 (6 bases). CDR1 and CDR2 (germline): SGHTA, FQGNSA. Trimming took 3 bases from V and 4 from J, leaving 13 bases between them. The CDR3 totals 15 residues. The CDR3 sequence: CASSFGGATNQPQHF. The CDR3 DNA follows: TGTGCCAGCAGCTTTGGGGGGGCCACGAATCAGCCCCAGCATTTT.

The CDR3 loop is CASMGDSGRAKNIQYF. CDR3 in DNA: TGTGCCAGCATGGGGGATAGCGGGAGGGCCAAAAACATTCAGTACTTC. The rearrangement joins TRBV27 to TRBJ2-4; 10 bases match TRBD2. The CDR3 extends over 16 amino acids. In germline, CDR1 is MNHEY, CDR2 SMNVEV (reference sequence). V lost 7 bases and J lost 1; bases outside the gene matches: 7.

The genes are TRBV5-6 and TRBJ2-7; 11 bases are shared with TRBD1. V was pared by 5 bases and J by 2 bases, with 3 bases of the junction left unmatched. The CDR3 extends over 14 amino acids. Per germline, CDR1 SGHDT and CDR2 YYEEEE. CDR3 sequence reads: CASRMGQGAYEQYF. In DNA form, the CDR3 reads TGTGCCAGCAGAATGGGACAGGGGGCCTACGAGCAGTACTTC.

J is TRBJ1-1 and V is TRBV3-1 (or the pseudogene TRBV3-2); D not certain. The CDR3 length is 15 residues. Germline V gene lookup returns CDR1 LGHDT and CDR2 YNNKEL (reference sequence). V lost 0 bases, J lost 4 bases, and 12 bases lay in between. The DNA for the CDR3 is TGTGCCAGCAGCCAAGAAACCCCGGCGGGCACTGAAGCTTTCTTT. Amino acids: CASSQETPAGTEAFF.

CDR3 DNA sequence: TGTGCCAGCTCGCGGGAGGGGTCTGGAAACACCATATATTTT. This sequence encodes CASSREGSGNTIYF. The chain uses TRBV11-2 and TRBJ1-3; TRBD1 is a possible D gene (5 bases). V was trimmed by 8 bases and J by 1 base, leaving 12 bases between them. The CDR3 loop spans 14 amino acids. The germline V gene encodes CDR1 SGHAT and CDR2 FQNNGV.

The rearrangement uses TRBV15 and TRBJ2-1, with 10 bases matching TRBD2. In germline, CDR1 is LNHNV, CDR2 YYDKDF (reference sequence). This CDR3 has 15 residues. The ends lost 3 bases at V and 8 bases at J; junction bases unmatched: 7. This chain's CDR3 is CATSSPSGRGDEQFF. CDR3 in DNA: TGTGCCACCAGCAGCCCTAGCGGGAGAGGCGATGAGCAGTTCTTC.

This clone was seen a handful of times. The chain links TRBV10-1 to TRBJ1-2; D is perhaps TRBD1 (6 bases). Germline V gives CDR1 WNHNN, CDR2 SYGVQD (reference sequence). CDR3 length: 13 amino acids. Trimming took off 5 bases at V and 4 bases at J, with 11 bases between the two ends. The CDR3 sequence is CASSQQGPYGYTF. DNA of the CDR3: TGCGCCAGCAGTCAACAGGGTCCCTATGGCTACACCTTC.

CDR3 nucleotide sequence: TGTGCCAGTAGTATCCCTAGACGGACAGGGGGCAACTATGGCTACACCTTC. This translates into CASSIPRRTGGNYGYTF. The rearrangement uses TRBV19 and TRBJ1-2; TRBD1 agrees at 11 bases. Germline-derived CDR1 and CDR2 are LNHDA and SQIVND (reference sequence). V was clipped by 3 bases and J by 2 bases; unmatched bases: 8. This CDR3 spans 17 amino acids.

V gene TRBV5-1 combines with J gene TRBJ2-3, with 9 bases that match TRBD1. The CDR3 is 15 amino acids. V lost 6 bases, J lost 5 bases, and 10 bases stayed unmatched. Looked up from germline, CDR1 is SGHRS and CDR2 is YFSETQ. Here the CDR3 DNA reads TGCGCCAGCACCCCCGGACAGGGGAGAGGAGATACGCAGTATTTT. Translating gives CASTPGQGRGDTQYF.